This TCR beta chain emerged from a study of blood T cell repertoires in COVID-19. Germline CDR1 and CDR2: MNHNS and SASEGT. V lost 1 base and J lost 3; bases outside the gene matches: 2. CDR3 length: 14 residues. TCRdb's table, derived via immunoSEQ multiplex PCR, lists solely in-frame clones and lacks some. Of roughly 150,000 clones listed, around nine tenths are singletons. The V and J genes are TRBV6-1 and TRBJ2-5; 7 positions match TRBD2. This TCR was sampled from a human donor in a cohort sampled during active COVID-19. Sequenced sample: peripheral blood. The CDR3 region is CASSEGGLKETQYF. The CDR3 DNA is TGTGCCAGCAGTGAAGGGGGACTAAAAGAGACCCAGTACTTC.